Shown below are 9 T cell receptor beta chains from a single sample sequenced in a study of cytomegalovirus exposure and HLA in healthy donors (dated by TCRdb to 2015 to 2018). The protocol used for the library was the immunoSEQ multiplex PCR assay. The multiplex PCR relied on a mix of 60 forward primers for TCR Vbeta segments and 13 reverse primers for TCR Jbeta segments. As stored in TCRdb, this immuneACCESS dataset retains in-frame rearrangements with V and J assigned. A fraction of the clones does not appear; measured against another copy, unresolved V genes explain less than half of the discrepancy, and the remainder lacks a known reason. The sample's table lists a count of about 62,000 clones. In total, the top ten clones hold around 5% of the sample. The material sequenced was PBMCs. Receptors were obtained from a man aged 25 to 40 in good health and CMV-seropositive.

The V and J genes are TRBV29-1 and TRBJ2-7, with 8 bases aligning to TRBD1. The CDR3 runs 13 residues. J gave up 1 base and V 7 bases, and 6 bases lay outside the gene matches. The germline CDR1 and CDR2 sequences are SQVTM and ANQGSEA. The CDR3 bases are TGCAGCGCTACCGGGACAGGTTCCTACGAGCAGTACTTC. Amino acids: CSATGTGSYEQYF.

CDR3 loop: CSARRVNEQFF. CDR3 coding DNA: TGCAGTGCTAGGCGAGTAAATGAGCAGTTCTTC. The V gene is TRBV20-1, the J gene TRBJ2-1; D call uncertain. With 3 bases removed from V and 7 bases from J, the gap between germline ends came to 7 bases. There are 11 residues in the CDR3. The germline V gene encodes CDR1 DFQATT and CDR2 SNEGSKA (reference sequence).

The genes are TRBV5-1 and TRBJ2-5; TRBD1 might be the D (6 bases). The CDR3 length is 14 residues. V dropped 0 bases and J dropped 3 bases, with 9 bases sitting between them. CDR1 is SGHRS, CDR2 YFSETQ, per germline. CDR3 residues: CASSLGAGEETQYF. DNA of the CDR3: TGCGCCAGCAGCTTGGGGGCAGGGGAAGAGACCCAGTACTTC.

V is TRBV4-1 and J is TRBJ2-7; TRBD2 is a possible D gene (5 bases). In germline, CDR1 is MGHRA, CDR2 YSYEKL. The CDR3 totals 15 residues. V shed 3 bases and J shed 2 bases, with 14 bases lying between them. The CDR3 bases are TGCGCCAGCAGCCACGGGGTTAAGGGAGCCTACGAGCAGTACTTC. Protein sequence: CASSHGVKGAYEQYF.

The chain links TRBV5-1 to TRBJ2-7; a possible D gene is TRBD1 (5 bases). Germline CDR1 and CDR2: SGHRS and YFSETQ. The V end was cut by 0 bases, the J end by 2 bases, with 9 bases between. This CDR3 contains 14 residues. The CDR3 region is CASSLDRPTYEQYF. The CDR3 nucleotides read TGCGCCAGCAGCTTGGACAGGCCCACCTACGAGCAGTACTTC.

V and J are TRBV2 and TRBJ2-3; 11 nucleotides match TRBD2. V gave up 2 bases and J gave up 4 bases; unmatched junction bases: 2. The CDR3 length is 15 residues. Germline CDR1 is SNHLY and CDR2 is FYNNEI. The CDR3 region has the DNA TGTGCCAGCAGTGAAACTAGCGGGAGAGCAGATACGCAGTATTTT. It specifies CASSETSGRADTQYF.

The CDR3 region is CASSQDRAPTDTQYF. The CDR3 region has the DNA TGCGCCAGCAGCCAAGATCGTGCGCCGACAGATACGCAGTATTTT. The chain combines TRBV4-1 with TRBJ2-3, with no clear D. Per the germline V gene, CDR1 is MGHRA and CDR2 is YSYEKL. CDR3 length: 15 residues. V lost 0 bases and J lost 3, with 10 bases in between.

The chain carries TRBV30 and TRBJ2-5; possibly TRBD2 for D (6 bases). This CDR3 contains 13 residues. CDR1 is GTSNPN and CDR2 is SVGIG in the germline V gene (reference sequence). V dropped 5 bases and J dropped 5 bases, with 15 bases sitting between them. Here the CDR3 reads CAWSPGAGETQYF. DNA for the CDR3: TGTGCCTGGTCCCCGGGAGCAGGGGAGACCCAGTACTTC.

The chain recombines TRBV5-4 with TRBJ1-5; the match to TRBD1 covers 8 bases. Germline assignment: CDR1 SGHNT and CDR2 YYREEE (reference sequence). The CDR3 runs 15 residues. The J segment lost 7 bases and the V segment lost 3 bases, leaving 9 bases of the junction unmatched. As DNA, the CDR3 is TGTGCCAGCAGCTCCGGACAGGGTGAGAACCAGCCCCAGCATTTT. This codes for CASSSGQGENQPQHF. Using reference TRBV5-4 and TRBJ1-5 for the parts outside the CDR3, the full variable domain is ETGVTQSPTHLIKTRGQQVTLRCSSQSGHNTVSWYQQALGQGPQFIFQYYREEENGRGNFPPRFSGLQFPNYSSELNVNALELDDSALYLCASSSGQGENQPQHFGDGTRLSIL.